The present entry profiles one T cell receptor (beta chain) with its context. Its specificity is not known. TCRdb reprocessed the multiplex PCR reads with MiXCR, giving one entry per CDR3 protein. The sample includes under 150,000 distinct CDR3 sequences, around 20% seen only once; the top ten take around 2.7%. Axillary draining lymph nodes of breast cancer patients supplied the node samples. These data originate in a study of breast tumors, draining lymph nodes, adjacent tissues. Study outcomes and limitations: Tumor repertoires ranked between lymph nodes and nontumor tissue in diversity, with V and J gene preferences. Data only fit, rather than demonstrated, lymph node origin of most tumor T cells.

The clonotype comes from a female donor with breast cancer. Some clones in this sample may be carry-over from other donors' samples. The sample was axillary lymph node tissue.

The CDR3 nucleotides are TGTGCCAGCAGCTTGAGGGGTAGCAAAAATACGCAGTATTTT. Protein product: CASSLRGSKNTQYF. This chain uses TRBV11-3 with TRBJ2-3, with D perhaps given as TRBD1 or TRBD2 (5 bases each). Trimming shortened V by 3 bases and J by 7 bases, and 14 bases separated the two germline ends. The CDR3 is made up of 14 amino acids. In germline, CDR1 is SGHNT, CDR2 YENEEA. The whole variable domain, filled in from reference TRBV11-3 and TRBJ2-3, reads EAGVVQSPRYKIIEKKQPVAFWCNPISGHNTLYWYLQNLGQGPELLIRYENEEAVDDSQLPKDRFSAERLKGVDSTLKIQPAELGDSAVYLCASSLRGSKNTQYFGPGTRLTVL.